Listed here is a single TCR beta chain. Clones were read by immunoSEQ multiplex PCR, and TCRdb kept only the in-frame ones, dropping some. The top ten clones hold approximately 4% of a sample with under 200,000 clones, approximately 92% of them seen once. The data were obtained in a study of control samples from healthy donors and cancer patients. The clonotype comes from a woman aged 55-70 years in good health. Sequencing was done on a sample of blood.

The CDR3 here is CASSGDYEQYF. The CDR3 nucleotides are TGTGCCAGCAGCGGCGACTACGAGCAGTACTTC. The chain recombines TRBV9 with TRBJ2-7; no clear D. V lost 3 bases, J lost 3 bases, and 4 bases lay in between. Germline CDR1 reads SGDLS; CDR2 reads YYNGEE. CDR3 length: 11 residues.